This TCR beta chain was observed in a study of shared clonotypes between healthy human individuals. About the research overall: CD4 naive and memory got three plates each, CD8 naive two, CD8 memory one. Study-level results: A handful of donors held roughly 5% of naive CD4 clonotypes in common.

The CDR3 covers 16 residues. CDR1 MNHEY and CDR2 SMNVEV come from the germline V gene (reference sequence). Losses at the gene ends were 2 bases for V and 6 bases for J; bases not matched to a gene: 8. Sequencing used immunoSEQ multiplex PCR; TCRdb keeps in-frame clones, though not all of them. Of over a million clones listed, approximately 78% are singletons. To note about this clone: The antigen is undetermined.

Sequences were obtained from memory CD4+ T cells from PBMCs. Subset of the sample: CD45RA-negative fraction. V is TRBV27 and J is TRBJ2-7; 12 bases are a match to TRBD2. The clonotype originates from a man aged 18 to 30 in good health. Some clones in this sample may be carry-over from other donors' samples. CDR3 coding DNA: TGTGCCAGCAGTTTACGATTGCTAGCGGGAGGGGGCGAGCAGTACTTC. It is translated as CASSLRLLAGGGEQYF.